The 28 T cell receptor beta chains presented below share a single source sample, sequenced in a study of blood T cell repertoires in COVID-19. Sequenced by immunoSEQ multiplex PCR; TCRdb stores in-frame clones only, minus some. Here the sample spans 390,000 or so clones, more than 75% being singletons. The specimen sequenced was peripheral blood. These receptors all come from a woman aged 25 to 45 with COVID-19, enrolled during active disease.

This chain's CDR3 is CSVEGLRVGEQYF. The CDR3 DNA reads TGCAGCGTGGAGGGGTTGAGGGTCGGCGAGCAGTACTTC. The V call is TRBV29-1, the J call TRBJ2-7; D is perhaps TRBD2 (6 bases). The CDR3 contains 13 residues. Germline CDR1 reads SQVTM; CDR2 reads ANQGSEA. The V end was cut by 6 bases, the J end by 6 bases, with 18 bases between.

The genes are TRBV6-1 and TRBJ2-5; D possibly corresponds to TRBD2 (7 bases). Trimming shortened V by 0 bases and J by 5 bases, and 16 bases separated the two germline ends. The CDR3 totals 16 residues. Germline CDR1 MNHNS, CDR2 SASEGT. As DNA, the CDR3 is TGTGCCAGCAGTGAAGCCTTAGGGGGGGCGGGTGAGACCCAGTACTTC. This gives the protein CASSEALGGAGETQYF.

The chain's CDR3 is CASSVEGQATDTQYF. In nucleotides, the CDR3 is TGTGCCAGCAGCGTAGAGGGACAGGCCACAGATACGCAGTATTTT. The V gene is TRBV9, the J gene TRBJ2-3; 8 nucleotides match TRBD1. Germline assignment: CDR1 SGDLS and CDR2 YYNGEE. After removal of 0 bases from V and 2 bases from J, the junction contained 2 bases not matched to a gene. CDR3 length: 15 amino acids.

This chain connects TRBV7-2 to TRBJ2-7, with TRBD2 matching 8 bases. The trim removed 3 bases at V and 3 bases at J, leaving 7 bases unmatched. Germline V gene sequence: CDR1 SGHTA, CDR2 FQGNSA. The CDR3 runs to 15 residues. In DNA form, the CDR3 reads TGTGCCAGCAGCTTTACTAGCGGAGCGAACTACGAGCAGTACTTC. As protein: CASSFTSGANYEQYF. Filled out from reference TRBV7-2 and TRBJ2-7, the complete variable domain reads GAGVSQSPSNKVTEKGKDVELRCDPISGHTALYWYRQSLGQGLEFLIYFQGNSAPDKSGLPSDRFSAERTGGSVSTLTIQRTQQEDSAVYLCASSFTSGANYEQYFGPGTRLTVT.

V and J are TRBV2 and TRBJ2-2, with 9 nucleotides matching TRBD2. CDR1 SNHLY and CDR2 FYNNEI come from the germline V gene. The CDR3 is 13 residues long. With 7 bases clipped from V and 4 bases from J, the junction kept 1 base outside the gene matches. The CDR3 reads CASTTSGTGELFF. CDR3 DNA sequence: TGTGCCAGCACGACTAGCGGCACCGGGGAGCTGTTTTTT.

The gene calls are TRBV5-1 and TRBJ2-2; no reliable D call. The CDR3 is 15 residues long. Trimming took 0 bases from V and 5 from J, leaving 11 bases between them. Per germline, CDR1 SGHRS and CDR2 YFSETQ. In DNA, the CDR3 is TGCGCCAGCAGCTTGGAGAGCGTTCTAACCGGGGAGCTGTTTTTT. Translating it yields CASSLESVLTGELFF.

The rearrangement joins TRBV10-3 to TRBJ2-7; 9 nucleotides line up with TRBD1. The V gene end was trimmed by 5 bases and the J gene end by 7 bases; junction bases not matched to a gene: 15. Per germline, CDR1 ENHRY and CDR2 SYGVKD. The CDR3 extends over 16 amino acids. The CDR3: CAISNPGTGPTGEQYF. Here the CDR3 DNA reads TGTGCCATCAGTAACCCCGGGACAGGGCCCACGGGAGAGCAGTACTTC.

This clone came up a few times. V and J are TRBV28 and TRBJ1-5, with TRBD1 matching 8 bases. V trimming: 6 bases; J trimming: 3 bases; junction bases outside the gene matches: 10. The CDR3 is made up of 16 amino acids. The germline V gene has CDR1 MDHEN and CDR2 SYDVKM. CDR3 coding DNA: TGTGCCAGCAGCAACTCCCGGGACAGGATCAATCAGCCCCAGCATTTT. Its protein product is CASSNSRDRINQPQHF.

The chain carries TRBV6-5 and TRBJ1-2, with D uncertain. This CDR3 comprises 15 residues. Per germline, CDR1 MNHEY and CDR2 SVGAGI. V lost 5 bases to trimming and J lost 7 bases, with 20 bases between them. The CDR3 spells CASSTSVWQAGGYTF. In DNA form, the CDR3 reads TGTGCCAGCAGTACTTCTGTCTGGCAGGCCGGTGGCTACACCTTC.

This chain joins TRBV24-1 and TRBJ2-3, with 12 bases lining up with TRBD2. Germline V gene sequence: CDR1 KGHDR, CDR2 SFDVKD. The junction had 6 bases not matched to a gene; V was cut back by 4 bases and J by 2 bases. CDR3 length: 17 residues. The CDR3 nucleotides read TGTGCCACCAGTGACCCACTAGCGGGAGGAGACACAGATACGCAGTATTTT. Translated, it gives CATSDPLAGGDTDTQYF.

The chain uses TRBV10-3 and TRBJ1-4, with D maybe TRBD1 (5 bases). The CDR3 is 17 amino acids. Germline V gene lookup returns CDR1 ENHRY and CDR2 SYGVKD. V was trimmed by 4 bases and J by 0 bases, leaving 15 bases between them. In DNA form, the CDR3 reads TGTGCCATCAGTGCGACAGCCACAACCGCAACTAATGAAAAACTGTTTTTT. Amino acid sequence: CAISATATTATNEKLFF.

The CDR3 protein is CASTVYMGQGANEQYF. CDR3 nucleotides: TGTGCCAGTACAGTTTATATGGGACAGGGGGCGAACGAGCAGTACTTC. The chain has TRBV28 and TRBJ2-7, with 12 bases identical to TRBD1. Trimming cost V 9 bases and J 5 bases; bases outside gene matches: 14. Germline V CDR1 and CDR2: MDHEN, SYDVKM. The CDR3 covers 16 residues.

The rearrangement joins TRBV5-8 to TRBJ2-7; 12 bases are shared with TRBD2. The CDR3 sequence is 19 residues long. Germline V lookup: CDR1 SGHTS, CDR2 YDEGEE. With V trimmed by 3 bases and J by 7 bases, 20 bases remained unmatched. CDR3 sequence: CASSSGRGERLAGVREQYF. The CDR3 region has the DNA TGTGCCAGCAGCTCTGGCAGGGGCGAAAGACTAGCGGGAGTCCGTGAGCAGTACTTC.

The rearrangement links TRBV6-1 to TRBJ2-3, with 12 bases matching TRBD2. The trim removed 4 bases at V and 0 bases at J, leaving 2 bases unmatched. The germline CDR1 and CDR2 sequences are MNHNS and SASEGT. The CDR3 has 16 residues. The CDR3 sequence is CASSATSGSSTDTQYF. The DNA for the CDR3 is TGTGCCAGCAGTGCGACTAGCGGGAGTAGCACAGATACGCAGTATTTT.

The chain carries TRBV2 and TRBJ1-1; D call uncertain. Trimming pared 7 bases from V and 3 bases from J, leaving 15 bases between. In germline, CDR1 is SNHLY, CDR2 FYNNEI. The CDR3 totals 14 residues. This chain's CDR3 is CASKVEGSDTEAFF. CDR3 coding DNA: TGTGCCAGCAAGGTAGAGGGTTCTGACACTGAAGCTTTCTTT.

The chain joins TRBV27 to TRBJ2-7; D gene uncertain. With 4 bases removed from V and 6 bases from J, the gap between germline ends came to 10 bases. Germline-derived CDR1 and CDR2 are MNHEY and SMNVEV (reference sequence). The CDR3 runs 12 residues. CDR3 loop: CASSSTYSEQYF. CDR3 nucleotides: TGTGCCAGCAGTTCAACCTACTCCGAGCAGTACTTC.

The rearrangement uses TRBV30 and TRBJ2-3; 9 nucleotides match TRBD1. Germline V lookup: CDR1 GTSNPN, CDR2 SVGIG (reference sequence). The CDR3 extends over 15 amino acids. V dropped 2 bases and J dropped 4; count of bases not matched to a gene: 7. The CDR3 here is CAWSRGQGGPDTQYF. For the CDR3, the DNA is TGTGCCTGGAGTAGGGGACAGGGTGGCCCAGATACGCAGTATTTT.

CDR3 sequence reads: CASKRDRGNTEAFF. CDR3 bases: TGTGCCAGCAAGCGGGACCGCGGGAACACTGAAGCTTTCTTT. The chain combines TRBV6-5 with TRBJ1-1, with D perhaps matching TRBD1 (5 bases). The CDR3 runs to 14 residues. Trimming removed 7 bases at V and 1 base at J, with 13 bases between. The germline V gene has CDR1 MNHEY and CDR2 SVGAGI.

The chain carries TRBV2 and TRBJ1-2, with TRBD1 matching 10 bases. The CDR3 length is 16 residues. With 10 bases clipped from V and 2 bases from J, the junction kept 13 bases outside the gene matches. Germline CDR1 reads SNHLY; CDR2 reads FYNNEI. CDR3 region: CATIGTGEGINYGYTF. CDR3 bases: TGTGCCACCATCGGGACAGGGGAAGGGATAAACTATGGCTACACCTTC.

This rearrangement joins TRBV7-3 to TRBJ1-1, with D tentatively TRBD1 (6 bases). Per germline, CDR1 SGHTA and CDR2 FQGTGA. The ends were cut back, 5 bases at V and 4 bases at J, with 14 bases in the middle. The CDR3 contains 14 residues. The CDR3 loop reads CASSPRDTFTEAFF. The DNA of the CDR3 is TGTGCCAGCAGCCCCCGGGACACTTTCACTGAAGCTTTCTTT.

The chain's CDR3 is CATSGSTETQYF. Here the CDR3 DNA reads TGTGCCACCAGTGGAAGCACGGAGACCCAGTACTTC. The J gene is TRBJ2-5, the V gene TRBV24-1, with D uncertain. Per the germline V gene, CDR1 is KGHDR and CDR2 is SFDVKD. The CDR3 has 12 residues. V was trimmed by 5 bases and J by 5 bases, leaving 8 bases between them.

This clone occurred a few times. The chain employs TRBV24-1 and TRBJ2-1; no clear D gene. The V and J ends lost 3 bases and 5 bases respectively, with 7 bases between them. The germline V gene has CDR1 KGHDR and CDR2 SFDVKD. The CDR3 runs 13 residues. The CDR3 loop is CATSDPLHNEQFF. The CDR3 bases are TGTGCCACCAGTGATCCCCTACACAATGAGCAGTTCTTC.

V usage is TRBV15 and J usage is TRBJ1-2; D is unresolved. This CDR3 region has 15 residues. CDR1 and CDR2 (germline): LNHNV, YYDKDF (reference sequence). V lost 0 bases, J lost 6 bases, and 14 bases lay in between. CDR3 coding DNA: TGTGCCACCAGCAGAGATCGAGGGAGTGCGAATGGCTACACCTTC. Translating it yields CATSRDRGSANGYTF.

V is TRBV4-2 and J is TRBJ1-4, with a possible D match to TRBD1 (5 bases). Trimming removed 2 bases at V and 8 bases at J, with 12 bases between. The germline gives CDR1 LGHNA, CDR2 YNFKEQ. This CDR3 has 14 amino acids. Here the CDR3 DNA reads TGTGCCAGCAGCCAACGGGGGGAGGGGGAAAAACTGTTTTTT. Residues: CASSQRGEGEKLFF.

This clone occurred once. The V call is TRBV28, the J call TRBJ2-1; the D gene is possibly TRBD2 (6 bases). Deletions cut 4 bases from V and 8 bases from J, with 24 bases between. CDR1 is MDHEN, CDR2 SYDVKM, per germline. The CDR3 consists of 17 residues. The CDR3 DNA reads TGTGCCAGCAGTTGGGGGACCGGGACTCCGCGGTCCTATGAGCAGTTCTTC. Translated: CASSWGTGTPRSYEQFF.

The V call is TRBV2, the J call TRBJ1-5; 7 nucleotides line up with TRBD1. V was pared by 4 bases and J by 0 bases, with 3 bases of the junction left unmatched. This CDR3 is built from 15 residues. Germline lookup yields CDR1 SNHLY and CDR2 FYNNEI. The CDR3 nucleotides read TGTGCCAGCAGTGCTGGACAGGTTAGCAATCAGCCCCAGCATTTT. It is translated as CASSAGQVSNQPQHF.

The gene calls are TRBV30 and TRBJ1-5; D gene ambiguous. The germline gives CDR1 GTSNPN, CDR2 SVGIG (reference sequence). The CDR3 spans 14 residues. V dropped 0 bases and J dropped 0 bases, with 6 bases sitting between them. The CDR3 sequence is CAWSVRGSNQPQHF. CDR3 bases: TGTGCCTGGAGTGTACGGGGTAGCAATCAGCCCCAGCATTTT.

In DNA, the CDR3 is TGTGCCAGTAGCGTATGGGGACAGGGAGGTGAAAAACTGTTTTTT. This codes for CASSVWGQGGEKLFF. V gene TRBV19 combines with J gene TRBJ1-4; 9 bases align to TRBD1. CDR3 length: 15 amino acids. Germline V lookup: CDR1 LNHDA, CDR2 SQIVND (reference sequence). V lost 6 bases, J lost 7 bases, and 9 bases stayed unmatched.